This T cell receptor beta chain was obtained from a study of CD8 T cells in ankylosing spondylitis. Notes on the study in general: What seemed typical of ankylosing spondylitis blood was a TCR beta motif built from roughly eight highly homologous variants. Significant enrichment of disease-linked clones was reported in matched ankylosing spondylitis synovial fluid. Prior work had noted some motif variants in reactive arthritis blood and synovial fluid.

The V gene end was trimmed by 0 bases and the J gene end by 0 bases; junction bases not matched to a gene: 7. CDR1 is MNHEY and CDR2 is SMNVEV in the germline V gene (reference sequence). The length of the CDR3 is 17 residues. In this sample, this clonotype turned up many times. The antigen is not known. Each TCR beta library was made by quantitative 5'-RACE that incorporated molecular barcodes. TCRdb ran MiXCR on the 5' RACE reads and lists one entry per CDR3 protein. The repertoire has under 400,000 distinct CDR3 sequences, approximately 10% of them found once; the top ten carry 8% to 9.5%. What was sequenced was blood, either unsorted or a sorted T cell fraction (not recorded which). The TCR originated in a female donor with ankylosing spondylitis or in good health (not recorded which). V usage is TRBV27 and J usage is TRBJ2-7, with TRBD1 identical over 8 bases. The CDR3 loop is CASSLSTQGVSSYEQYF. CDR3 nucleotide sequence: TGTGCCAGCAGTTTATCGACACAGGGGGTTAGCTCCTACGAGCAGTACTTC.